Each of the 26 T cell receptor beta chains below was sequenced from the same sample in a study of T cell changes during pregnancy in multiple sclerosis. The assay was immunoSEQ multiplex PCR, and TCRdb's table has in-frame clones only and misses some. The sample carries 35,000 to 45,000 clones, almost 95% recorded once. What was sequenced was peripheral blood. These receptors originate from a female donor with multiple sclerosis, enrolled in a pregnancy study.

The V and J genes are TRBV28 and TRBJ2-7, with 10 bases that match TRBD1. The CDR3 is made up of 15 amino acids. Germline CDR1 MDHEN, CDR2 SYDVKM. The ends lost 3 bases at V and 3 bases at J; junction bases unmatched: 5. The CDR3 here is CASSLGTGANYEQYF. The CDR3 DNA reads TGTGCCAGCAGTTTGGGGACAGGGGCTAACTACGAGCAGTACTTC.

Here the CDR3 reads CASSLEATRVVTEAFF. DNA for the CDR3: TGCGCCAGCAGCTTGGAGGCTACCAGGGTAGTCACTGAAGCTTTCTTT. This sequence joins TRBV5-1 and TRBJ1-1; D is perhaps TRBD1 (5 bases). The ends were cut back, 0 bases at V and 4 bases at J, with 16 bases in the middle. Germline V lookup: CDR1 SGHRS, CDR2 YFSETQ. The CDR3 runs to 16 residues.

In regard to this clone: Sequence at one end of the junction differs from germline and may be a read error. The chain links TRBV6-1 to TRBJ1-2; D is unclear. CDR3 length: 13 residues. In germline, CDR1 is MNHNS, CDR2 SASEGT. The CDR3 region has the DNA TGTGCCAGCAGTGATGGCACGTTCTATGGCCACACCTTC. It specifies CASSDGTFYGHTF.

The chain joins TRBV9 to TRBJ2-1, with D uncertain. Trimming took off 0 bases at V and 6 bases at J, with 13 bases between the two ends. The germline V gene encodes CDR1 SGDLS and CDR2 YYNGEE. The CDR3 spans 15 residues. The CDR3 bases are TGTGCCAGCAGCGTAGTGTCCCTACACGGCAATGAGCAGTTCTTC. It specifies CASSVVSLHGNEQFF.

The J gene is TRBJ1-1, the V gene TRBV18; D may be TRBD1 (5 bases). This CDR3 comprises 12 residues. CDR1 is KGHSH, CDR2 LQKENI, per germline. Deletions cut 4 bases from V and 7 bases from J, with 10 bases between. The chain's CDR3 is CASSQPGLEAFF. The CDR3 coding sequence is TGTGCCAGCTCACAACCAGGGCTTGAAGCTTTCTTT.

This sequence joins TRBV6-5 and TRBJ2-7; D is possibly TRBD1 (6 bases). This CDR3 is built from 16 residues. CDR1 and CDR2 (germline): MNHEY, SVGAGI. Trimming left V 0 bases short and J 1 base short, with 13 bases between. CDR3 protein: CASSYSIGTPSYEQYF. The CDR3 DNA is TGTGCCAGCAGTTACTCGATTGGGACACCATCCTACGAGCAGTACTTC.

The chain links TRBV28 to TRBJ2-7; D assignment may be TRBD1 or TRBD2 (5 bases each). The CDR3 is 16 residues long. Germline V gives CDR1 MDHEN, CDR2 SYDVKM. The ends were cut back, 5 bases at V and 5 bases at J, with 22 bases in the middle. CDR3 DNA: TGTGCCAGCAGTGCCGGTGGCCGGGGCAGGGTCAACGAGCAGTACTTC. This gives the protein CASSAGGRGRVNEQYF.

The J gene is TRBJ2-2, the V gene TRBV25-1; D unclear. The V gene's germline CDR1 is MGHDK and CDR2 SYGVNS. CDR3 size: 14 residues. The germline V and J ends were trimmed by 2 bases and 4 bases, with 8 bases remaining between them. Here the CDR3 DNA reads TGTGCCAGCAGTGAACGGACCCTCACCGGGGAGCTGTTTTTT. It translates to CASSERTLTGELFF.

A single count supports this clone. The V and J genes are TRBV20-1 and TRBJ1-1, with D possibly being TRBD1 (5 bases). In germline, CDR1 is DFQATT, CDR2 SNEGSKA (reference sequence). This CDR3 is built from 11 residues. The V gene lost 0 bases and the J gene lost 10 bases, with 9 bases spanning the gap. The CDR3, as DNA: TGCAGTGCTAGAGAGAGGCAGGGAGCTTTCTTT. Translation gives CSARERQGAFF.

This clone was counted a few times. The chain links TRBV4-1 to TRBJ1-1, with unresolved D. This CDR3 region has 17 residues. V was shortened by 4 bases and J by 4 bases, with 22 bases between the two germline ends. Germline values: CDR1 MGHRA, CDR2 YSYEKL. The CDR3, as DNA: TGCGCCAGCAGCCTCTATCCGCAGTTTGGGAGAAGCACTGAAGCTTTCTTT. Translated, it gives CASSLYPQFGRSTEAFF.

V gene TRBV5-4 combines with J gene TRBJ1-3; 7 nucleotides line up with TRBD1. Germline V gives CDR1 SGHNT, CDR2 YYREEE (reference sequence). This CDR3 has 14 amino acids. V gave up 4 bases and J gave up 1 base; unmatched junction bases: 2. This chain's CDR3 is CASSKGASGNTIYF. DNA of the CDR3: TGTGCCAGCAGCAAGGGGGCTTCTGGAAACACCATATATTTT. Variable domain in full (rest from reference TRBV5-4 and TRBJ1-3): ETGVTQSPTHLIKTRGQQVTLRCSSQSGHNTVSWYQQALGQGPQFIFQYYREEENGRGNFPPRFSGLQFPNYSSELNVNALELDDSALYLCASSKGASGNTIYFGEGSWLTVV.

The chain uses TRBV7-3 and TRBJ1-1; possible D gene TRBD1, 6 bases. Trimming cost V 6 bases and J 3 bases, with 14 bases left between them. Germline-derived CDR1 and CDR2 are SGHTA and FQGTGA. The CDR3 is 14 residues long. The CDR3 region is CASRVQGGDTEAFF. CDR3 nucleotides: TGTGCCAGCAGGGTACAGGGTGGGGACACTGAAGCTTTCTTT.

The chain uses TRBV6-6 and TRBJ2-7; 12 bases fit TRBD2. The V gene's germline CDR1 is MNHNY and CDR2 SVGAGI (reference sequence). V lost 5 bases to trimming and J lost 4 bases; unmatched junction nucleotides: 9. The CDR3 extends over 16 amino acids. CDR3 region: CASSPSSTSGSYEQYF. The DNA for the CDR3 is TGTGCCAGCAGTCCCAGCTCGACTAGCGGGAGTTACGAGCAGTACTTC.

This chain uses TRBV7-3 with TRBJ2-7; D is unresolved. Trimming stripped 3 bases from V and 4 bases from J, with 10 bases between. The V gene's germline CDR1 is SGHTA and CDR2 FQGTGA. This CDR3 is built from 13 residues. The CDR3 loop is CASSLGRMYEQYF. DNA for the CDR3: TGTGCCAGCAGCTTGGGCCGGATGTACGAGCAGTACTTC.

The V and J genes are TRBV5-1 and TRBJ2-1; 11 bases fit TRBD2. Germline values: CDR1 SGHRS, CDR2 YFSETQ. Trimming took 3 bases from V and 5 from J; bases not matched to a gene: 7. CDR3 length: 16 amino acids. The CDR3 loop is CASSSSGTSGNNEQFF. CDR3 DNA: TGCGCCAGCAGCTCTTCCGGGACTAGCGGCAACAATGAGCAGTTCTTC. The full variable domain, in which reference TRBV5-1 and TRBJ2-1 provide the parts outside the CDR3, is KAGVTQTPRYLIKTRGQQVTLSCSPISGHRSVSWYQQTPGQGLQFLFEYFSETQRNKGNFPGRFSGRQFSNSRSEMNVSTLELGDSALYLCASSSSGTSGNNEQFFGPGTRLTVL.

The chain couples TRBV5-3 to TRBJ1-4; 7 bases agree with TRBD1. Being an ORF, TRBV5-3 has a function that is uncertain. This CDR3 spans 15 amino acids. V shed 2 bases, J shed 10 bases, and the junction held 11 bases outside the gene matches. In DNA, the CDR3 is TGTGCCAGAAGCTTCCCCAGGGGGTGGCGAGGAAAACTGTTTTTT. This translates into CARSFPRGWRGKLFF.

This clone has only a few counts. The J gene is TRBJ2-2, the V gene TRBV28; tentatively, D is TRBD1 (5 bases). Trimming left V 7 bases short and J 1 base short, with 10 bases between. The CDR3 contains 14 residues. In germline, CDR1 is MDHEN, CDR2 SYDVKM. The CDR3 spells CASIEGQNTGELFF. CDR3 sequence (DNA): TGTGCCAGCATCGAAGGACAGAACACCGGGGAGCTGTTTTTT.

This clone was counted a single time. CDR3 loop: CASSPGGNTEAFF. The CDR3 region has the DNA TGTGCCAGTAGTCCAGGGGGGAACACTGAAGCTTTCTTT. The chain joins TRBV19 to TRBJ1-1, with TRBD1 matching 7 bases. Germline V gives CDR1 LNHDA, CDR2 SQIVND (reference sequence). The CDR3 spans 13 residues. V shed 5 bases, J shed 1 base, and the junction held 1 base outside the gene matches.

The chain recombines TRBV5-1 with TRBJ2-3; D not resolved. This CDR3 region has 15 residues. Germline-derived CDR1 and CDR2 are SGHRS and YFSETQ. V was clipped by 0 bases and J by 2 bases, with 10 bases between them. Here the CDR3 DNA reads TGCGCCAGCAGCTTGGGCTCGCTTACCACAGATACGCAGTATTTT. Translation gives CASSLGSLTTDTQYF. The variable domain in full, with the rest retrieved from reference TRBV5-1 and TRBJ2-3, is KAGVTQTPRYLIKTRGQQVTLSCSPISGHRSVSWYQQTPGQGLQFLFEYFSETQRNKGNFPGRFSGRQFSNSRSEMNVSTLELGDSALYLCASSLGSLTTDTQYFGPGTRLTVL.

This clone was detected only once. The chain uses TRBV7-9 and TRBJ2-4, with D perhaps matching TRBD1 (5 bases). The CDR3 is 16 amino acids. Trimming took 3 bases from V and 1 from J, leaving 13 bases between them. Germline-derived CDR1 and CDR2 are SEHNR and FQNEAQ (reference sequence). Here the CDR3 reads CASSLGSGWAKNIQYF. DNA of the CDR3: TGTGCCAGCAGCTTGGGGTCAGGGTGGGCCAAAAACATTCAGTACTTC.

The J gene is TRBJ2-7, the V gene TRBV7-3; a possible D gene is TRBD1 (6 bases). The CDR3 totals 17 residues. Trimming stripped 5 bases from V and 7 bases from J, with 27 bases between. CDR1 SGHTA and CDR2 FQGTGA come from the germline V gene. The CDR3 here is CASSQYLGAPLEEEQYF. Here the CDR3 DNA reads TGTGCCAGCAGCCAATACCTGGGGGCCCCCTTGGAGGAAGAGCAGTACTTC.

The chain recombines TRBV18 with TRBJ2-1; weak D call: TRBD1 (6 bases). Germline CDR1 is KGHSH and CDR2 is LQKENI. The V end was cut by 5 bases, the J end by 5 bases, with 13 bases between. CDR3 length: 14 amino acids. The CDR3 DNA is TGTGCCAGCTCAGCTGGACAGAAGGACAATGAGCAGTTCTTC. Its protein is CASSAGQKDNEQFF.

This clone was observed a single time. The V call is TRBV30, the J call TRBJ2-7; 8 bases fit TRBD2. Trimming took 2 bases from V and 7 from J; bases not matched to a gene: 7. Germline assignment: CDR1 GTSNPN and CDR2 SVGIG (reference sequence). The CDR3 runs to 13 residues. This chain's CDR3 is CAWSHGRAQEQYF. In DNA, the CDR3 is TGTGCCTGGAGTCACGGGAGGGCCCAAGAGCAGTACTTC.

The gene calls are TRBV2 and TRBJ2-1, with 7 nucleotides matching TRBD2. The CDR3 has 16 residues. CDR1 and CDR2 from the germline V gene are SNHLY and FYNNEI. Trimming at V came to 5 bases and at J to 4 bases, leaving 11 bases not matched to a gene. The CDR3 is CASSFALAPGYNEQFF. The CDR3 coding sequence is TGTGCCAGCAGTTTTGCACTAGCGCCGGGTTACAATGAGCAGTTCTTC.

This chain joins TRBV5-1 and TRBJ1-1, with D possibly being TRBD1 (5 bases). Germline V lookup: CDR1 SGHRS, CDR2 YFSETQ. CDR3 length: 14 residues. With 4 bases removed from V and 4 bases from J, the gap between germline ends came to 14 bases. DNA for the CDR3: TGCGCCAGCAGCAGGCAGGGTGGGGCCACTGAAGCTTTCTTT. As protein: CASSRQGGATEAFF.

The chain uses TRBV4-1 and TRBJ2-1, with D tentatively TRBD2 (5 bases). Germline lookup yields CDR1 MGHRA and CDR2 YSYEKL. V lost 0 bases, J lost 8 bases, and 14 bases lay in between. The CDR3 covers 15 residues. The CDR3 DNA reads as TGCGCCAGCAGCCAAGAGCCCGGGAATGTAGATGAGCAGTTCTTC. Translation gives CASSQEPGNVDEQFF.